The rows below give T cell receptor beta chains drawn from one sample of a study of cytomegalovirus exposure and HLA in healthy donors. Sequencing used immunoSEQ multiplex PCR; TCRdb keeps in-frame clones, though not all of them. The table has approximately 170,000 clones, approximately 81% seen once. The material sequenced was PBMCs. These receptors were obtained from a man in his fifties or sixties in good health and CMV-seropositive. Each CDR3 is given with its conserved first and last residue. The D gene is left open where the match is weak. Only part of the rows carry a size: once, few, many, or a class if the clone is expanded.

V,J,D,size,CDR3,DNA
TRBV9,TRBJ2-3,NA,NA,CASSVASWGTDTQYF,TGTGCCAGCAGCGTAGCTAGCTGGGGCACAGATACGCAGTATTTT
TRBV6-6,TRBJ1-2,TRBD1,NA,CASSPGQAISYGYTF,TGTGCCAGCAGTCCTGGACAGGCTATTAGCTATGGCTACACCTTC
TRBV18,TRBJ1-1,TRBD1,NA,CASSQGTDTEAFF,TGTGCCAGCTCCCAGGGGACAGACACTGAAGCTTTCTTT
TRBV6-5,TRBJ2-5,NA,NA,CASSLGGEETQYF,TGTGCCAGCAGTCTAGGGGGGGAAGAGACCCAGTACTTC
TRBV29-1,TRBJ1-1,NA,NA,CSGTGPSGTEAFF,TGCAGCGGTACAGGGCCGAGCGGAACTGAAGCTTTCTTT
TRBV6-1,TRBJ2-7,NA,NA,CASSEPGSSYEQYF,TGTGCCAGCAGTGAACCAGGGTCTTCCTACGAGCAGTACTTC
TRBV2,TRBJ2-6,TRBD1,NA,CASSERPLAGGMISGANVLTF,TGTGCCAGCAGTGAAAGACCCCTGGCAGGGGGCATGATTTCTGGGGCCAACGTCCTGACTTTC
TRBV5-6,TRBJ2-2,TRBD2,NA,CASSPSGSAGELFF,TGTGCCAGCAGTCCTAGCGGGAGTGCCGGGGAGCTGTTTTTT
TRBV5-6,TRBJ1-2,TRBD1,NA,CASSGAVIDRAYGYTF,TGTGCCAGCAGCGGGGCAGTGATTGACAGGGCCTATGGCTACACCTTC
TRBV2,TRBJ2-7,NA,NA,CASSSQGNEQYF,TGTGCCAGCAGCTCCCAGGGGAACGAGCAGTACTTC
TRBV6-5,TRBJ2-1,TRBD1,NA,CASRSPGGSDEQFF,TGTGCCAGCAGAAGCCCAGGGGGCTCAGATGAGCAGTTCTTC
TRBV6-6,TRBJ1-2,TRBD1,NA,CASRGQGGGGYTF,TGTGCCAGCAGGGGACAGGGGGGAGGAGGCTACACCTTC
TRBV19,TRBJ2-3,NA,NA,CASSMGSGAGDTQYF,TGTGCCAGTAGTATGGGCTCAGGGGCGGGAGATACGCAGTATTTT
TRBV5-4,TRBJ2-3,TRBD2,NA,CASSLTSGGGLDTQYF,TGTGCCAGCAGCTTGACTAGCGGGGGGGGTTTAGATACGCAGTATTTT
TRBV28,TRBJ1-2,NA,NA,CASSPPGDYGYTF,TGTGCCAGCAGTCCCCCGGGGGACTATGGCTACACCTTC
TRBV2,TRBJ2-5,TRBD2,NA,CASSASSGGGKTQYF,TGTGCCAGCAGCGCCTCTAGCGGGGGGGGGAAAACCCAGTACTTC
TRBV14,TRBJ2-3,TRBD1,NA,CASSRWTGVDTQYF,TGTGCCAGCAGCCGGTGGACAGGTGTGGATACGCAGTATTTT
TRBV30,TRBJ1-5,NA,NA,CAWSGGANQPQHF,TGTGCCTGGAGTGGTGGGGCCAATCAGCCCCAGCATTTT
TRBV12-5,TRBJ2-1,NA,NA,CASGSGKGRNEQFF,TGTGCTAGTGGTTCAGGGAAGGGCAGGAATGAGCAGTTCTTC
TRBV25-1,TRBJ1-4,NA,NA,CASSANEKLFF,TGTGCCAGCAGTGCGAATGAAAAACTGTTTTTT
TRBV2,TRBJ2-2,NA,NA,CASSVRSNTGELFF,TGTGCCAGCAGTGTCAGGTCGAACACCGGGGAGCTGTTTTTT
TRBV10-3,TRBJ2-7,NA,once,CAISVGTLEQYF,TGTGCCATCAGTGTTGGCACCCTGGAGCAGTACTTC
TRBV14,TRBJ2-4,NA,NA,CASSQGILATENIQYF,TGTGCCAGCAGCCAAGGTATCCTAGCGACCGAAAACATTCAGTACTTC